This entry is about one TCR beta chain. This CDR3 is built from 12 residues. Germline V lookup: CDR1 SEHNR, CDR2 FQNEAQ (reference sequence). Trimming took 0 bases from V and 10 from J, leaving 9 bases between them. These data are taken from a study of T cell responses to AZD1222 COVID-19 vaccine. Using immunoSEQ multiplex PCR, the repertoire was profiled, and TCRdb retains in-frame clones only, with some absent. The table includes about 120,000 clones, about 90% detected once. The sample consisted of peripheral blood, taken on day 0 of AZD1222 vaccination. This sequence was found in an adult in good health. The chain uses TRBV7-9 and TRBJ1-1, with D hard to call. The DNA for the CDR3 is TGTGCCAGCAGCTTAGCTTATGGTCGAGCTTTCTTT. It encodes CASSLAYGRAFF.